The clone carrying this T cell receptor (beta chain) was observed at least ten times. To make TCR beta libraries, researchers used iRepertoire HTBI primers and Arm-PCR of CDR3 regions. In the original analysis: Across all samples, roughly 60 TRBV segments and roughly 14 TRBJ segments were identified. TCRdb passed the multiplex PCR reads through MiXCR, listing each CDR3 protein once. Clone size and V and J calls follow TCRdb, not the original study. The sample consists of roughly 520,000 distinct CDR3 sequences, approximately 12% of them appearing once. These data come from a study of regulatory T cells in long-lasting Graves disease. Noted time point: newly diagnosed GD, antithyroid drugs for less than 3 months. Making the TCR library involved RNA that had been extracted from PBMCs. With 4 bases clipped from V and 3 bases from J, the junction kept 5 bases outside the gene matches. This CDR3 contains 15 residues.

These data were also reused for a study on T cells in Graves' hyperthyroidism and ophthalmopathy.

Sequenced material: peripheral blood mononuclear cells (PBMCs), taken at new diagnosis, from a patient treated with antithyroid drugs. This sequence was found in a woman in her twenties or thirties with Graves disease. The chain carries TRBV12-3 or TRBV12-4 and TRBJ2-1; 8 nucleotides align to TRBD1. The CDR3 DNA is TGTGCCAGCAGTTGGGGGACAGGATACTACAATGAGCAGTTCTTC. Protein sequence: CASSWGTGYYNEQFF.